The clone carrying this T cell receptor (beta chain) was detected only a few times. Peripheral blood samples and lesional scalp punch biopsies were obtained from alopecia areata patients. These data are taken from a study of CD8+ T cells in alopecia areata. J lost 2 bases, V lost 6 bases, and 15 bases had no gene match. CDR1 and CDR2 from the germline V gene are MDHEN and SYDVKM. The CDR3 is 18 amino acids. Reverse transcribed after extraction, RNA yielded cDNA as the sequencing template. Clones were sequenced by immunoSEQ multiplex PCR, and TCRdb holds only the in-frame ones, with some missing. The sample holds 9,500 to 15,000 clones, 50% to 70% seen once.

The receptor comes from a human donor with alopecia areata. This chain uses TRBV28 with TRBJ2-2, with 7 bases identical to TRBD1. Specimen: skin. The CDR3 nucleotides are TGTGCCAGCAGATGGGGTGCCAGGGGGTGGTTCAACACCGGGGAGCTGTTTTTT. As protein: CASRWGARGWFNTGELFF.